This TCR beta chain was sequenced during a study of T cells in Graves' hyperthyroidism and ophthalmopathy. What was amplified from RNA transcripts were TCR beta CDR3 regions. The TCR CDR3 was amplified in a first-round RT-PCR using the HTBI primer set. A single record per CDR3 protein comes from TCRdb applying MiXCR to the multiplex PCR reads. The sample consists of roughly 240,000 distinct CDR3 sequences, approximately 23% of them appearing once. Of note for this clonotype: Its antigen is not known.

Trimming cost V 6 bases and J 4 bases, with 15 bases left between them. Per the germline V gene, CDR1 is MNHNS and CDR2 is SASEGT. This CDR3 is built from 14 residues. General study points: Progression to ophthalmopathy was predicted a median of approximately 6.4 months early.

The clonotype originates from a woman in her 40s with Graves' ophthalmopathy. Sequenced material: blood. This chain connects TRBV6-1 to TRBJ1-2; D remains ambiguous. The CDR3 DNA is TGTGCCAGCAGGGCTACGACGGTGAGCTATGGCTACACCTTC. This sequence encodes CASRATTVSYGYTF.